These T cell receptor beta chains were read from a single sample in a study of T cells after yellow fever vaccination. TCRdb ran MiXCR on the 5' RACE reads and lists one entry per CDR3 protein. The sample carries roughly 50,000 distinct CDR3 sequences, 7.4% recorded once. The material sequenced was CD8+ T cells sorted from PBMCs, taken around 15 days after the first yellow fever vaccination. The receptors come from a man aged 18 to 35 who received the YFV17D yellow fever vaccine. CDR3s include the opening cysteine and the closing phenylalanine or tryptophan. The order of the fields is D gene, V gene, J gene, clone size, CDR3 DNA, CDR3 protein. A D gene is named only where the DNA matches it firmly. Only some rows state a clone size, as once, few, many or a class for expanded clones.

.	TRBV25-1	TRBJ1-1	medium-sized	TGTGCCAGCAGTGAAGGGACGTGGGCTCGAATTGAAGCTTTCTTT	CASSEGTWARIEAFF
TRBD1	TRBV7-2	TRBJ2-1	many	TGTGCCAGCAGCTTGGGACAGGGGTTTACTGAGCAGTTCTTC	CASSLGQGFTEQFF
.	TRBV5-5	TRBJ1-2	few	TGTGCCAGCAGCTTGGCCATACGAATGGGAGTCTATGGCTACACCTTC	CASSLAIRMGVYGYTF
TRBD2	TRBV15	TRBJ2-5	many	TGTGCCACCAGCAGAGATCGGACTAGCGGAAAAGAGACCCAGTACTTC	CATSRDRTSGKETQYF
.	TRBV15	TRBJ1-5	many	TGTGCCACCAGCCGAGCTCCTAGTGGGGGTCAGCCCCAGCATTTT	CATSRAPSGGQPQHF
.	TRBV12-3/TRBV12-4	TRBJ1-1	many	TGTGCCAGCAGCATTTCGGTCAACACTGAAGCTTTCTTT	CASSISVNTEAFF
TRBD2	TRBV7-2	TRBJ2-1	many	TGTGCCAGCAGCAGTCTACCTGCGGGGGGGGGCAATGAGCAGTTCTTC	CASSSLPAGGGNEQFF
.	TRBV28	TRBJ2-3	many	TGTGCCAGCAGTTTAAGCGGAAACACAGATACGCAGTATTTT	CASSLSGNTDTQYF
.	TRBV6-2/TRBV6-3	TRBJ2-5	many	TGTGCCAGCAGTACCGGGACGTCATCTCAGTACTTC	CASSTGTSSQYF
.	TRBV7-2	TRBJ2-5	.	TGTGCCAGCAGCTCCCTCCTATCAGGGGTGATGGAGACCCAGTACTTC	CASSSLLSGVMETQYF
.	TRBV7-2	TRBJ2-3	many	TGTGCCAGCAGCTTAGGTAGAGATACGCAGTATTTT	CASSLGRDTQYF
TRBD2	TRBV30	TRBJ2-3	many	TGTGCCTGGGGATTTCTAGCGGCGCGCACAGATACGCAGTATTTT	CAWGFLAARTDTQYF
TRBD2	TRBV28	TRBJ2-1	many	TGTGCCAGCAGTTTTTTGGAACTAGCGGGGGGAACGTCCTACAATGAGCAGTTCTTC	CASSFLELAGGTSYNEQFF
.	TRBV5-6	TRBJ1-2	few	TGTGCCAGCATCGCGAGGACGGCCTGGGGTTATGGCTACACCTTC	CASIARTAWGYGYTF
.	TRBV12-3/TRBV12-4	TRBJ2-2	many	TGTGCCAGCACCCAGGGGAACACCGGGGAGCTGTTTTTT	CASTQGNTGELFF
TRBD2	TRBV25-1	TRBJ2-5	few	TGTGCCAGCAGTGACTCGGGGGGGGAGACCCAGTACTTC	CASSDSGGETQYF
TRBD1	TRBV20-1	TRBJ2-7	medium-sized	TGCAGTGCTAGGACAGGGATCCGCTACGAGCAGTACTTC	CSARTGIRYEQYF
TRBD1	TRBV7-6	TRBJ2-7	many	TGTGCCAGCAGCGAATCCGGGACAGGCGACTTAGAGCAGTACTTC	CASSESGTGDLEQYF
.	TRBV12-3/TRBV12-4	TRBJ2-5	many	TGTGCCAGCAGTTCCCGAGGGGATCAAGAGACCCAGTACTTC	CASSSRGDQETQYF
.	TRBV29-1	TRBJ2-2	few	TGCAGCGTTGCCCAGGGTGACACCGGGGAGCTGTTTTTT	CSVAQGDTGELFF
TRBD1	TRBV4-1	TRBJ2-7	few	TGCGCCAGCAGCCAAGGAGAGACAGGGTCCTACGAGCAGTACTTC	CASSQGETGSYEQYF
TRBD2	TRBV20-1	TRBJ2-3	many	TGCAGTGCTAGGCCGCTCAGCGGGGGGGCCGTAGATACGCAGTATTTT	CSARPLSGGAVDTQYF
TRBD2	TRBV5-1	TRBJ2-2	many	TGCGCCAGCAGCCTACGAGCGGGGGGCCCGACCGGGGAGCTGTTTTTT	CASSLRAGGPTGELFF
.	TRBV11-1	TRBJ1-1	few	TGTGCCAGCAGCTCACAAAAGGGATACCAGGGCGCGAACACTGAAGCTTTCTTT	CASSSQKGYQGANTEAFF
.	TRBV6-5	TRBJ1-4	many	TGTGCCAGCACACAGGGAAGTGGGGAAAAACTGTTTTTT	CASTQGSGEKLFF
TRBD1	TRBV7-2	TRBJ1-2	many	TGTGCCACCGGACAGGTCTCAGGCTACACCTTC	CATGQVSGYTF
TRBD1	TRBV6-1	TRBJ1-5	many	TGTGCCAGCAGTGAAGCCAGGACAGGGGATCAGCCCCAGCATTTT	CASSEARTGDQPQHF
TRBD1	TRBV7-9	TRBJ2-3	many	TGTGCCAGCAGCCCCACCGGGACAGGGTACCTCACAGATACGCAGTATTTT	CASSPTGTGYLTDTQYF
.	TRBV5-1	TRBJ2-7	.	TGCGCCAGCGGAAACCCCACAGAAATACCCCCTTACGAGCAGTACTTC	CASGNPTEIPPYEQYF
.	TRBV11-2	TRBJ2-3	many	TGTGCCAGCAGCTTAAGGGGGGGCATCGGCAGCACAGATACGCAGTATTTT	CASSLRGGIGSTDTQYF
.	TRBV3-1	TRBJ2-1	many	TGTGCCAGCAGCCAAGGGGAGGGGGCAAACAATGAGCAGTTCTTC	CASSQGEGANNEQFF
TRBD2	TRBV29-1	TRBJ2-7	many	TGCAGCGCTCGGGGGGGACACCTCTACGAGCAGTACTTC	CSARGGHLYEQYF
.	TRBV12-3/TRBV12-4	TRBJ1-2	many	TGTGCCAGCAGTCCCTCCGGTAATGGCTACACCTTC	CASSPSGNGYTF
TRBD1	TRBV12-3/TRBV12-4	TRBJ2-7	many	TGTGCCAGCAGTTCCCGGGACAGGGACTTCTACGAGCAGTACTTC	CASSSRDRDFYEQYF
TRBD2	TRBV7-9	TRBJ2-1	few	TGTGCCAGCAGCTTAGTAGCGGGGGCCTACAATGAGCAGTTCTTC	CASSLVAGAYNEQFF